This T cell receptor (beta chain) was captured by sequencing in a study of molecular identifiers for immune sequencing clone quantification. Findings and limits, study-wide: Among effectors, clones above 20 RNA copies held over 97% of molecules; among naive cells, under 1%.

TCRdb redid the calling of the PCR reads with MiXCR, one entry per CDR3 protein. The sample lists some 100,000 distinct CDR3 sequences, roughly a third occurring once. This clonotype came up many times. Its antigen is undetermined. The CDR3 spans 15 residues. Trimming pared 3 bases from V and 6 bases from J, leaving 17 bases between. Germline lookup yields CDR1 MDHEN and CDR2 SYDVKM. This receptor was taken from a human donor in good health. Some libraries in this study had Jurkat cell RNA spiked in. The rearrangement links TRBV28 to TRBJ1-1, with unresolved D. The sample comprised naive CD8+ T cells from blood, with Jurkat cell RNA spiked in. This sample's subset: FACS-sorted CD8+CD4-CCR7+CD45RA+ naive T cells. This CDR3 is CASSFAPGPGPEAFF. CDR3 nucleotides: TGTGCCAGCAGTTTCGCCCCTGGACCAGGCCCTGAAGCTTTCTTT.